This is a list of T cell receptor beta chains from one sample in a study of blood T cell repertoires in COVID-19. Profiling relied on immunoSEQ multiplex PCR, and the TCRdb table lists in-frame clones only, not all of them. The sample lists around 140,000 clones, more than 75% occurring once. Specimen: peripheral blood. The receptors come from a human donor in a cohort sampled during active COVID-19. CDR3s include the opening cysteine and the closing phenylalanine or tryptophan. Fields, in order: D gene, V gene, CDR3 length, clone size, J gene, CDR3 protein, CDR3 DNA. D genes are given only for firm matches. Size is omitted from some rows. Given values are once, few, many or a class for expanded clones.

>-|TRBV7-3|15|-|TRBJ1-2
CASSLRGDSNYGYTF
TGTGCCAGCAGCCTCAGGGGTGACTCTAACTATGGCTACACCTTC
>-|TRBV3-1/TRBV3-2|13|-|TRBJ2-3
CASSPRLARTQYF
TGTGCCAGCAGCCCTCGTTTAGCCCGTACGCAGTATTTT
>TRBD2|TRBV19|15|-|TRBJ2-1
CASSIWTSGDPEQFF
TGTGCCAGTAGTATATGGACTAGCGGAGATCCTGAGCAGTTCTTC
>TRBD2|TRBV9|16|-|TRBJ2-3
CASSAGTSGRVDTQYF
TGTGCCAGCAGTGCCGGGACTAGCGGGAGGGTCGATACGCAGTATTTT
>-|TRBV11-2|15|-|TRBJ2-1
CASSLSSVSYNEQFF
TGTGCCAGCAGCTTAAGCTCGGTCTCCTACAATGAGCAGTTCTTC
>-|TRBV30|15|once|TRBJ1-2
CAWITGGSRWNGYTF
TGTGCCTGGATCACCGGGGGAAGCCGATGGAATGGCTACACCTTC
>TRBD1|TRBV10-3|16|-|TRBJ2-2
CAISETGTGVTGELFF
TGTGCCATCAGTGAGACCGGGACAGGGGTAACCGGGGAGCTGTTTTTT
>TRBD1|TRBV30|12|-|TRBJ1-1
CAWSRTGTEAFF
TGTGCCTGGAGTAGGACAGGGACTGAAGCTTTCTTT
>-|TRBV2|16|few|TRBJ1-3
CASSETAGVSGNTIYF
TGTGCCAGCAGTGAAACGGCGGGCGTCTCTGGAAACACCATATATTTT
>-|TRBV5-3|19|-|TRBJ2-4
CARSSPEGRLPTAKNIQYF
TGTGCCAGAAGCTCGCCGGAGGGGCGCCTACCTACGGCCAAAAACATTCAGTACTTC
>TRBD2|TRBV29-1|15|-|TRBJ2-3
CSVGTSGASTDTQYF
TGCAGCGTAGGGACTAGCGGGGCCAGCACAGATACGCAGTATTTT
>TRBD1|TRBV25-1|15|-|TRBJ2-2
CASSDRGHDTGELFF
TGTGCCAGCAGTGACAGGGGGCATGACACCGGGGAGCTGTTTTTT
>-|TRBV3-1/TRBV3-2|13|-|TRBJ2-5
CASSQEILDVMYF
TGTGCCAGCAGCCAAGAGATCCTAGATGTTATGTACTTC
>-|TRBV3-1/TRBV3-2|16|-|TRBJ1-3
CASSQDQGQPGNTIYF
TGTGCCAGCAGCCAAGACCAGGGTCAGCCTGGAAACACCATATATTTT
>-|TRBV29-1|14|-|TRBJ2-3
CSVARIGGTDTQYF
TGCAGCGTTGCGAGAATCGGGGGCACAGATACGCAGTATTTT
>-|TRBV4-1|16|-|TRBJ2-3
CASSQPAASRSDTQYF
TGCGCCAGCAGCCAACCGGCGGCTAGCAGGTCAGATACGCAGTATTTT
>TRBD1|TRBV11-2|17|once|TRBJ2-2
CASSRDRDRGLRGELFF
TGTGCCAGCAGCCGAGACCGCGACAGGGGGCTTCGAGGGGAGCTGTTTTTT
>-|TRBV5-1|13|-|TRBJ1-2
CARSLGGGNGYTF
TGCGCCCGCAGCTTGGGCGGGGGGAATGGCTACACCTTC
>TRBD1|TRBV18|15|few|TRBJ1-4
CASTARTGGYEKLFF
TGTGCCAGCACCGCTCGGACAGGGGGATATGAAAAACTGTTTTTT
>TRBD1|TRBV2|13|-|TRBJ1-1
CASSGQGGTEAFF
TGTGCCAGCTCCGGACAGGGTGGCACTGAAGCTTTCTTT
>-|TRBV28|13|once|TRBJ1-4
CASRRGGNEKLFF
TGTGCCAGCAGGCGGGGAGGGAATGAAAAACTGTTTTTT
>-|TRBV7-9|15|-|TRBJ2-1
CASSLKGNPEGEQFF
TGTGCCAGCAGCTTAAAAGGGAACCCAGAGGGTGAGCAGTTCTTC
>-|TRBV7-8|13|-|TRBJ1-2
CASSEGGNYGYTF
TGTGCCAGCAGCGAGGGAGGAAACTATGGCTACACCTTC
>TRBD1|TRBV19|17|-|TRBJ1-3
CASSPTLGRGAGNTIYF
TGTGCCAGTAGCCCCACGCTCGGCAGGGGGGCTGGAAACACCATATATTTT
>-|TRBV3-1/TRBV3-2|13|-|TRBJ1-2
CASSPYTPRGYTF
TGTGCCAGCAGCCCCTATACCCCCCGTGGCTACACCTTC
>TRBD1|TRBV27|15|-|TRBJ1-4
CASSFRQGRNEKLFF
TGTGCCAGCAGTTTCAGACAGGGACGTAATGAAAAACTGTTTTTT
>-|TRBV2|16|-|TRBJ2-3
CASNQGWAGQSDTQYF
TGTGCCAGCAACCAAGGGTGGGCAGGGCAATCAGATACGCAGTATTTT
>TRBD2|TRBV6-5|14|-|TRBJ2-1
CASSSRAGGGEQFF
TGTGCCAGCAGCTCCCGGGCGGGAGGGGGTGAGCAGTTCTTC
>TRBD1|TRBV6-5|13|-|TRBJ1-4
CASSSDRNEKLFF
TGTGCCAGCAGCTCGGACAGGAATGAAAAACTGTTTTTT
>-|TRBV24-1|16|-|TRBJ1-2
CATSDNHQVYAGGYTF
TGTGCCACCAGTGATAACCATCAGGTGTATGCGGGTGGCTACACCTTC
>-|TRBV6-5|13|-|TRBJ1-1
CASNESENTEAFF
TGTGCCAGCAACGAGTCTGAGAACACTGAAGCTTTCTTT
>-|TRBV5-1|12|-|TRBJ2-4
CASSGGVDIQYF
TGCGCCAGCAGCGGGGGCGTAGACATTCAGTACTTC
>TRBD2|TRBV9|16|-|TRBJ2-2
CASSPVAGGSVGELFF
TGTGCCAGCAGCCCAGTGGCGGGGGGTTCTGTCGGGGAGCTGTTTTTT
>-|TRBV6-4|13|-|TRBJ1-5
CASSPANGQPQHF
TGTGCCAGCAGTCCCGCTAACGGTCAGCCCCAGCATTTT
>-|TRBV12-3/TRBV12-4|12|-|TRBJ1-1
CASRNMDTEAFF
TGTGCCAGCAGGAACATGGACACTGAAGCTTTCTTT
>-|TRBV2|15|once|TRBJ2-3
CASRPPGVSTDTQYF
TGTGCCAGCAGACCGCCGGGGGTTAGCACAGATACGCAGTATTTT
>TRBD1|TRBV7-8|15|-|TRBJ1-1
CASSLAPGQYTEAFF
TGTGCCAGCAGCTTAGCACCGGGACAGTACACTGAAGCTTTCTTT
>TRBD1|TRBV29-1|14|once|TRBJ2-2
CSVGLGQGHGELFF
TGCAGCGTGGGTCTCGGACAGGGTCACGGGGAGCTGTTTTTT